The TCR beta chain under discussion was sequenced for a study of beta chain features in type 1 diabetes. The entirety of the isolated RNA underwent reverse transcription, so expressed TCRB transcripts were sequenced. The protocol was immunoSEQ multiplex PCR, while the TCRdb copy is restricted to in-frame clones and leaves out a portion. The data contain about 260,000 clones, 68% of them singletons. This clonotype was obtained from a man aged 25 to 40 in good health. Sequenced: naive CD4+ T cells from blood.

CDR3 coding DNA: TGTGCCAGCAGTCCTTCTTCGGGGGCAGGAGAGACCCAGTACTTC. It specifies CASSPSSGAGETQYF. The chain employs TRBV7-2 and TRBJ2-5; the D call may be TRBD1 or TRBD2 (6 bases each). Per the germline V gene, CDR1 is SGHTA and CDR2 is FQGNSA. CDR3 length: 15 residues. Trimming left V 6 bases short and J 4 bases short, with 18 bases between. Combining the CDR3 with reference TRBV7-2 and TRBJ2-5 gives the whole variable domain GAGVSQSPSNKVTEKGKDVELRCDPISGHTALYWYRQSLGQGLEFLIYFQGNSAPDKSGLPSDRFSAERTGGSVSTLTIQRTQQEDSAVYLCASSPSSGAGETQYFGPGTRLLVL.